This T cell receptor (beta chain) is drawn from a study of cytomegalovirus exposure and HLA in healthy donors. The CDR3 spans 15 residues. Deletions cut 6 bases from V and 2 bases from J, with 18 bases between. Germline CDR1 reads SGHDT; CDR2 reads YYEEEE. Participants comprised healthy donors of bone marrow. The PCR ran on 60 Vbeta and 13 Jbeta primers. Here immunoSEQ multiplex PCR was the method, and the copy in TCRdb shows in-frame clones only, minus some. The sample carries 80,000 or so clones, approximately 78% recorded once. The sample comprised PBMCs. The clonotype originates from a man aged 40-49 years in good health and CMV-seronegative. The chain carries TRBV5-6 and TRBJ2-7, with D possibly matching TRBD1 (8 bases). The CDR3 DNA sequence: TGTGCCAGCACCCGCCCGGGGGGACAGGCCTACGAGCAGTACTTC. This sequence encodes CASTRPGGQAYEQYF.